This T cell receptor (beta chain) was captured in a study of blood T cell repertoires in COVID-19. Turning to the study itself: The origin of the acute and convalescent COVID-19 samples was the United States, Italy and Spain. The cDNA or gDNA used as material had been derived from T cells, B-cell-depleted T cells, or PBMCs.

V was cut by 3 bases and J by 1 base, with 11 bases left in between. The CDR3 runs 14 residues. CDR1 is DFQATT and CDR2 is SNEGSKA in the germline V gene (reference sequence). Per the original data handling: Amplified reference gene primers provided the basis for estimating nucleated cell counts. Using immunoSEQ multiplex PCR, the repertoire was profiled, and TCRdb retains in-frame clones only, with some absent. That table supplies the V and J calls and clone size; D and trimming were determined from the DNA. The top ten hold 3% to 4% of the sample, which has approximately 170,000 clones, roughly nine tenths seen once.

The clonotype originates from a woman in her 70s with acute or convalescent COVID-19. The material sequenced was peripheral blood. The J gene is TRBJ2-3, the V gene TRBV20-1, with a weak D call TRBD2 (5 bases). The CDR3 coding sequence is TGCAGTGCTAGTGGATTCGGGGGCACAGATACGCAGTATTTT. Protein sequence: CSASGFGGTDTQYF.